The 10 T cell receptor beta chains reported below all come from one sample, sequenced in a study of T cells in Graves' hyperthyroidism and ophthalmopathy. RNA transcripts gave rise to amplified TCR beta CDR3 regions. The study used the HTBI primer set for a first-round RT-PCR of the TCR CDR3. TCRdb re-analysed the multiplex PCR reads in MiXCR, keeping a single row per CDR3 protein. The sample lists 750,000 to 900,000 distinct CDR3 sequences, 35% to 45% occurring once. Sequences were obtained from blood. Receptor source: a man aged 18 to 30 with Graves' hyperthyroidism.

This clonotype was recorded at least ten times. The chain employs TRBV20-1 and TRBJ1-6; D might be TRBD1 (6 bases). This CDR3 is 15 amino acids long. Per germline, CDR1 DFQATT and CDR2 SNEGSKA (reference sequence). V was shortened by 5 bases and J by 1 base, with 12 bases between the two germline ends. CDR3 amino acids: CSAVRGDSYNSPLHF. In DNA form, the CDR3 reads TGCAGTGCTGTAAGGGGGGATTCCTATAATTCACCCCTCCACTTT.

The V call is TRBV5-5, the J call TRBJ1-6; 8 nucleotides align to TRBD1. Trimming removed 6 bases from V and 10 bases from J; junction bases left unmatched: 9. The germline gives CDR1 SGHKS, CDR2 YYEKEE (reference sequence). This CDR3 region has 14 residues. The CDR3 nucleotides are TGTGCCAGCAAACAACCGGGACAGGTCTCACCCCTCCACTTT. This encodes CASKQPGQVSPLHF.

At least ten counts were recorded for this clonotype. This chain connects TRBV7-9 to TRBJ1-4, with D possibly being TRBD1 (5 bases). The CDR3 runs to 14 residues. Per germline, CDR1 SEHNR and CDR2 FQNEAQ (reference sequence). V was pared by 4 bases and J by 10 bases, with 16 bases between. CDR3 amino acids: CASSSQGPGGKLFF. CDR3 nucleotide sequence: TGTGCCAGCAGCTCGCAGGGCCCCGGAGGAAAACTGTTTTTT.

The chain combines TRBV29-1 with TRBJ2-6; TRBD2 is a possible D gene (6 bases). V was trimmed by 3 bases and J by 3 bases, leaving 12 bases between them. Germline V gives CDR1 SQVTM, CDR2 ANQGSEA. The CDR3 is 15 residues long. The CDR3 DNA reads TGCAGCGTTGACACAGTGGACTATGGGGCCAACGTCCTGACTTTC. It translates to CSVDTVDYGANVLTF. The full variable domain, in which reference TRBV29-1 and TRBJ2-6 provide the parts outside the CDR3, is SAVISQKPSRDICQRGTSLTIQCQVDSQVTMMFWYRQQPGQSLTLIATANQGSEATYESGFVIDKFPISRPNLTFSTLTVSNMSPEDSSIYLCSVDTVDYGANVLTFGAGSRLTVL.

The sample holds many counts of this clonotype. The chain has TRBV10-3 and TRBJ2-7, with 9 bases that match TRBD1. In germline, CDR1 is ENHRY, CDR2 SYGVKD. The junction had 7 bases not matched to a gene; V was cut back by 4 bases and J by 6 bases. The CDR3 runs to 14 residues. CDR3 amino acids: CAISVPGQGSEQYF. In DNA, the CDR3 is TGTGCCATCAGTGTCCCGGGACAGGGATCCGAGCAGTACTTC.

This clonotype has a handful of counts. The V and J genes are TRBV2 and TRBJ1-6; no definite D call. CDR3 length equals 18 residues. V was trimmed by 0 bases and J by 0 bases, leaving 12 bases between them. Germline loops: CDR1 SNHLY, CDR2 FYNNEI. The CDR3: CASSEARPSSSYNSPLHF. In DNA, the CDR3 is TGTGCCAGCAGTGAAGCGCGTCCCTCGAGCTCCTATAATTCACCCCTCCACTTT.

This clonotype came up a few times. The genes are TRBV2 and TRBJ2-5, with D maybe TRBD2 (5 bases). The CDR3 consists of 15 residues. The V end was cut by 8 bases, the J end by 2 bases, with 18 bases between. Per the germline V gene, CDR1 is SNHLY and CDR2 is FYNNEI. CDR3 sequence reads: CASGETRKGQETQYF. CDR3 bases: TGTGCCAGCGGGGAAACTAGGAAAGGACAAGAGACCCAGTACTTC.

V usage is TRBV6-2 or TRBV6-3 and J usage is TRBJ2-7; 7 nucleotides line up with TRBD2. The germline CDR1 and CDR2 sequences are MNHEY and SVGEGT. V lost 4 bases, J lost 6 bases, and 18 bases stayed unmatched. The CDR3 totals 17 residues. CDR3 sequence: CASSFLLVAGSLGEQYF. The DNA for the CDR3 is TGTGCCAGCAGTTTTCTATTGGTAGCGGGCTCTCTAGGCGAGCAGTACTTC.

The V gene is TRBV11-2, the J gene TRBJ1-1; weak D call: TRBD1 (5 bases). In germline, CDR1 is SGHAT, CDR2 FQNNGV. The CDR3 length is 13 residues. Trimming pared 5 bases from V and 6 bases from J, leaving 13 bases between. Written as DNA, the CDR3 is TGTGCCAGCAGCAGCCATGGGGCGGCTGAAGCTTTCTTT. It yields the protein CASSSHGAAEAFF.

The chain links TRBV20-1 to TRBJ1-1, with TRBD1 identical over 7 bases. This CDR3 region has 14 residues. CDR1 DFQATT and CDR2 SNEGSKA come from the germline V gene (reference sequence). The trim removed 5 bases at V and 3 bases at J, leaving 9 bases unmatched. The CDR3 spells CSAPRQGRYTEAFF. For the CDR3, the DNA is TGCAGTGCTCCCCGACAGGGTCGGTACACTGAAGCTTTCTTT.